The 6 T cell receptor beta chains below all came from one sample that was sequenced in a study of T-cell reconstitution after alpha-beta-depleted transplantation in children (dated by TCRdb to 2015 to 2016). Libraries were built with PCR. Reads for this sample came from an Illumina HiSeq 2500. TCR libraries were prepared with molecular barcoding, using unique molecular identifiers to normalize TCRbeta repertoire quantification. TCRdb applied fastp at Q25 and MiXCR to the public reads, then kept only in-frame beta chains. Each entry merges the rows of one CDR3 protein and shows their most common DNA and genes. The sample table shows some 340,000 distinct CDR3 sequences, and under 13% are seen once. The top ten hold 2% to 3% of the sample. This specimen was PBMCs from the stem cell graft donor, taken from the stem cell graft. These receptors were obtained from a human donor who donated a stem cell graft to a child with acute lymphoblastic leukemia.

This clonotype was counted ten times or more. This chain links TRBV12-3 or TRBV12-4 with TRBJ2-7; D is possibly TRBD2 (7 bases). The CDR3 loop spans 14 amino acids. V lost 5 bases and J lost 4, with 15 bases in between. The CDR3: CASSPGGRPYEQYF. Written as DNA, the CDR3 is TGTGCCAGCAGTCCGGGGGGCAGACCATACGAGCAGTACTTC.

This clonotype was seen a handful of times. The chain has TRBV20-1 and TRBJ2-4, with D possibly being TRBD2 (5 bases). In germline, CDR1 is DFQATT, CDR2 SNEGSKA (reference sequence). The V gene lost 0 bases and the J gene lost 7 bases, with 10 bases spanning the gap. The CDR3 consists of 13 residues. This CDR3 is CSAREAVSNIQYF. The CDR3 bases are TGCAGTGCTAGAGAAGCGGTTTCGAACATTCAGTACTTC.

J is TRBJ2-7 and V is TRBV7-9; a possible D gene is TRBD1 (6 bases). The germline V gene encodes CDR1 SEHNR and CDR2 FQNEAQ (reference sequence). The V gene lost 1 base and the J gene lost 1 base, with 11 bases spanning the gap. This CDR3 contains 15 residues. As DNA, the CDR3 is TGTGCCAGCAGCTTAGGGGTCGGGACATCCTACGAGCAGTACTTC. This gives the protein CASSLGVGTSYEQYF.

The V gene is TRBV5-6, the J gene TRBJ2-2, with D possibly called TRBD1 or TRBD2 (5 bases each). The CDR3 has 16 amino acids. Deletions cut 6 bases from V and 6 bases from J, with 21 bases between. The germline V gene encodes CDR1 SGHDT and CDR2 YYEEEE. This chain's CDR3 is CASTSGTQTGAGELFF. CDR3 DNA: TGTGCCAGCACCTCCGGGACCCAGACGGGTGCCGGGGAGCTGTTTTTT. Using reference TRBV5-6 and TRBJ2-2 for the parts outside the CDR3, the full variable domain is DAGVTQSPTHLIKTRGQQVTLRCSPKSGHDTVSWYQQALGQGPQFIFQYYEEEERQRGNFPDRFSGHQFPNYSSELNVNALLLGDSALYLCASTSGTQTGAGELFFGEGSRLTVL.

This clonotype appeared a few times. The J gene is TRBJ2-7, the V gene TRBV2; D not certain. CDR3 size: 14 residues. Germline CDR1 and CDR2: SNHLY and FYNNEI. The germline V and J ends were trimmed by 5 bases and 5 bases, with 16 bases remaining between them. CDR3 residues: CASSLGGSAHEQYF. In DNA, the CDR3 is TGTGCCAGCAGTTTGGGCGGAAGCGCCCACGAGCAGTACTTC. Combining the CDR3 with reference TRBV2 and TRBJ2-7 gives the whole variable domain EPEVTQTPSHQVTQMGQEVILRCVPISNHLYFYWYRQILGQKVEFLVSFYNNEISEKSEIFDDQFSVERPDGSNFTLKIRSTKLEDSAMYFCASSLGGSAHEQYFGPGTRLTVT.

This clonotype was seen more than once but under ten times. The V gene is TRBV20-1, the J gene TRBJ2-3; 7 nucleotides line up with TRBD2. From germline, CDR1 is DFQATT and CDR2 SNEGSKA (reference sequence). The CDR3 extends over 15 amino acids. The trim removed 3 bases at V and 0 bases at J, leaving 6 bases unmatched. CDR3 sequence reads: CSASIREASTDTQYF. DNA of the CDR3: TGCAGTGCTAGTATTCGGGAGGCGAGCACAGATACGCAGTATTTT.